The 6 T cell receptor beta chains presented below share a single source sample, sequenced in a study of Graves' ophthalmopathy and Graves' hyperthyroidism. Amplifying from RNA transcripts, the study obtained TCR beta CDR3 regions. The workflow started with a first-round RT-PCR run with HTBI primers and then moved on to a second-round multiplex PCR. TCRdb re-called the multiplex PCR reads through MiXCR, storing one row per CDR3 protein. The data show over a million distinct CDR3 sequences, about two fifths seen once. The sample was peripheral blood or thyroid tissue (not recorded which). These receptors were taken from an adult man with Graves' hyperthyroidism.

V gene TRBV28 combines with J gene TRBJ1-3; D unresolved. V was pared by 8 bases and J by 3 bases, with 11 bases between. CDR1 and CDR2 from the germline V gene are MDHEN and SYDVKM. CDR3 length equals 13 residues. CDR3 DNA: TGTGCCAGCGGAGACACGGGTGGAAACACCATATATTTT. Protein product: CASGDTGGNTIYF.

This clonotype was seen ten or more times. The CDR3 DNA sequence: TGTGCCAGCAGCGCTAGGGCCGGGGGACAGCTTAATTCACCCCTCCACTTT. This gives the protein CASSARAGGQLNSPLHF. The chain carries TRBV7-9 and TRBJ1-6; 7 positions match TRBD1. Losses at the gene ends were 5 bases for V and 6 bases for J; bases not matched to a gene: 13. Germline assignment: CDR1 SEHNR and CDR2 FQNEAQ (reference sequence). The CDR3 loop spans 17 amino acids.

This clonotype has just a few counts. The V gene is TRBV2, the J gene TRBJ2-2, with a tentative D call TRBD2 (6 bases). V lost 9 bases, J lost 0 bases, and 14 bases lay in between. The germline V gene encodes CDR1 SNHLY and CDR2 FYNNEI. The CDR3 totals 15 residues. CDR3 DNA sequence: TGTGCCAGAGATACTAGCTCAGCGAACACCGGGGAGCTGTTTTTT. This codes for CARDTSSANTGELFF.

This clonotype has a count of ten or more. The chain has TRBV6-6 and TRBJ2-5, with no clear D. V lost 6 bases and J lost 4, with 12 bases in between. Per germline, CDR1 MNHNY and CDR2 SVGAGI (reference sequence). CDR3 length equals 13 residues. CDR3 bases: TGTGCCAGCAGACGATCGGAACGAGAGACCCAGTACTTC. Translation gives CASRRSERETQYF.

There are many counts of this clonotype. The rearrangement uses TRBV24-1 and TRBJ2-2, with D unresolved. The germline V gene has CDR1 KGHDR and CDR2 SFDVKD. This CDR3 contains 15 residues. V lost 3 bases and J 2 bases, leaving 9 bases between the germline ends. The CDR3 region is CATSDLRTNTGELFF. The CDR3 DNA reads as TGTGCCACCAGTGATCTTCGCACTAACACCGGGGAGCTGTTTTTT.

This clonotype has at least ten counts. The chain recombines TRBV11-2 with TRBJ2-7, with D uncertain. Germline CDR1 SGHAT, CDR2 FQNNGV. Deletions cut 0 bases from V and 7 bases from J, with 10 bases between. This CDR3 comprises 13 residues. The CDR3 region is CASSLDQEAEQYF. CDR3 coding DNA: TGTGCCAGCAGCTTAGATCAAGAAGCAGAGCAGTACTTC. Based on the CDR3 plus reference TRBV11-2 and TRBJ2-7, the full variable domain is EAGVAQSPRYKIIEKRQSVAFWCNPISGHATLYWYQQILGQGPKLLIQFQNNGVVDDSQLPKDRFSAERLKGVDSTLKIQPAKLEDSAVYLCASSLDQEAEQYFGPGTRLTVT.